The clone carrying this T cell receptor beta chain was seen at least ten times. One end of the junction is discordant with germline, which a read error may explain. Germline-derived CDR1 and CDR2 are SGHRS and YFSETQ. CDR3 length: 11 amino acids. The data were taken from a study of T-cell memory formation after mild COVID-19. A single record per CDR3 protein comes from TCRdb applying MiXCR to the 5' RACE reads. The data show about 430,000 distinct CDR3 sequences, with about 20% seen just once and 20% to 25% held by the top ten. Specimen: PBMCs or a T cell subset sorted from them (not recorded which). The chain is built from TRBV5-1 and TRBJ1-1; D is undetermined. This clonotype was sampled from a man in his late teens or twenties who had mild COVID-19 (a few samples of this study predate the infection). Cell type and time point are not known. CDR3 sequence (DNA): TGTGCCAGCAGCTCCAACACTGAAGCTTTCTTT. Amino acids: CASSSNTEAFF.